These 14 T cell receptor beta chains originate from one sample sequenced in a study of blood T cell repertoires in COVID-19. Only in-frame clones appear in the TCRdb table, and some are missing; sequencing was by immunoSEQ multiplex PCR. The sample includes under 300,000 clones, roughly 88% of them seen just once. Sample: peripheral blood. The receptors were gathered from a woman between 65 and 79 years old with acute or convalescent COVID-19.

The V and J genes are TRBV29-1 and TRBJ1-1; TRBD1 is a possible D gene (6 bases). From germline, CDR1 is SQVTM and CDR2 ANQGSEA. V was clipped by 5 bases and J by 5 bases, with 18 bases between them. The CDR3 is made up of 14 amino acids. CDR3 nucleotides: TGCAGCGTTCTTCCCACAGGGAAGAATACTGAAGCTTTCTTT. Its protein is CSVLPTGKNTEAFF.

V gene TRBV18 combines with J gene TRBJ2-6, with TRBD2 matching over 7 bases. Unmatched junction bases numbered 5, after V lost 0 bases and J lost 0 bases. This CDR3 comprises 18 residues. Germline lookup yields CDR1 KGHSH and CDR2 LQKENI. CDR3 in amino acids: CASSPPGQRGSGANVLTF. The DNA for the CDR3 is TGTGCCAGCTCACCACCGGGGCAGCGGGGCTCTGGGGCCAACGTCCTGACTTTC.

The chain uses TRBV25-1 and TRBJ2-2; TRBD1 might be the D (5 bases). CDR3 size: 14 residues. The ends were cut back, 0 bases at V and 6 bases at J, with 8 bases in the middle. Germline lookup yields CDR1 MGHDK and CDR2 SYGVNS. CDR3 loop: CASSEYKGAGELFF. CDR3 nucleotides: TGTGCCAGCAGTGAATATAAAGGGGCCGGGGAGCTGTTTTTT.

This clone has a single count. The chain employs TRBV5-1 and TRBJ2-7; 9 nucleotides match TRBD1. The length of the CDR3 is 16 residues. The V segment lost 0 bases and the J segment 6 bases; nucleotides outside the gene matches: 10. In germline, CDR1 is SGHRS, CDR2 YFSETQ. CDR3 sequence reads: CASSLEGTGSIGEQYF. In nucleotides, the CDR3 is TGCGCCAGCAGCTTGGAGGGGACAGGGTCAATCGGCGAGCAGTACTTC.

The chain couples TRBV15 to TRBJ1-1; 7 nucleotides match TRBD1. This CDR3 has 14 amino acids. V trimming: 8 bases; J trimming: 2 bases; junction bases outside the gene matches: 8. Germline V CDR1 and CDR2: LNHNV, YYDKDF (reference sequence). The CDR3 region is CATRGGTVNTEAFF. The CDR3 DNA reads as TGTGCCACCCGTGGCGGGACAGTCAACACTGAAGCTTTCTTT. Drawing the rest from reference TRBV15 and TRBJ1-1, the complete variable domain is DAMVIQNPRYQVTQFGKPVTLSCSQTLNHNVMYWYQQKSSQAPKLLFHYYDKDFNNEADTPDNFQSRRPNTSFCFLDIRSPGLGDTAMYLCATRGGTVNTEAFFGQGTRLTVV.

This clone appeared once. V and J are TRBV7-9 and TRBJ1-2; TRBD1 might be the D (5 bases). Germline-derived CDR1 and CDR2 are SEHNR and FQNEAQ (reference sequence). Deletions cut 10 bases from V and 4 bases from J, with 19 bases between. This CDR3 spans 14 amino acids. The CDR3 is CATSLEGLAYGYTF. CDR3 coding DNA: TGTGCCACCTCGCTTGAGGGACTCGCCTATGGCTACACCTTC.

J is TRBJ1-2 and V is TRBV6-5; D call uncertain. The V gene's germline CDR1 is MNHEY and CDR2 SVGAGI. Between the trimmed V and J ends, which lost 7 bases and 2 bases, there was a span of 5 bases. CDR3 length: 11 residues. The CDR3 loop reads CASTGNYGYTF. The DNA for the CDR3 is TGTGCCAGCACAGGCAACTATGGCTACACCTTC.

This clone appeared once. The CDR3, as DNA: TGCGCCAGCAGTGAGGTGGCGGCGGGGGAGTACGAGCAGTACTTC. Protein: CASSEVAAGEYEQYF. The J gene is TRBJ2-7, the V gene TRBV10-2; 7 nucleotides line up with TRBD2. CDR3 length: 15 amino acids. The ends lost 2 bases at V and 4 bases at J; junction bases unmatched: 8. The germline CDR1 and CDR2 sequences are WSHSY and SAAADI.

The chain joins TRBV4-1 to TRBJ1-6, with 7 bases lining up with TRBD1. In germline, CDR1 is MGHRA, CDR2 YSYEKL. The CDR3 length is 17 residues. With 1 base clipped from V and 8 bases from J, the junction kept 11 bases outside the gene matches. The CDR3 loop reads CASSQGPNLRGHSPLHF. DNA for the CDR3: TGCGCCAGCAGCCAAGGACCTAATTTGAGGGGGCATTCACCCCTCCACTTT.

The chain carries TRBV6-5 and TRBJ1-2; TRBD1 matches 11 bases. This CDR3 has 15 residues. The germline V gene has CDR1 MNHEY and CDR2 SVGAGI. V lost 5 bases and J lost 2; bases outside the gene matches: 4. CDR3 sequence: CASSRGDRGNYGYTF. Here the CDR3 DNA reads TGTGCCAGCAGTCGAGGGGACAGGGGGAACTATGGCTACACCTTC.

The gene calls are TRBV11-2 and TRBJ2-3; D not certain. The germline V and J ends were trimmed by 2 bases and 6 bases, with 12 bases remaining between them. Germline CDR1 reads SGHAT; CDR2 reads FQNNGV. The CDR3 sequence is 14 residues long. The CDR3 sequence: CASSLTPIRDTQYF. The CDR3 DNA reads TGTGCCAGCAGCTTAACCCCGATACGGGATACGCAGTATTTT. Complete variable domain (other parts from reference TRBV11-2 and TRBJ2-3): EAGVAQSPRYKIIEKRQSVAFWCNPISGHATLYWYQQILGQGPKLLIQFQNNGVVDDSQLPKDRFSAERLKGVDSTLKIQPAKLEDSAVYLCASSLTPIRDTQYFGPGTRLTVL.

CDR3 in DNA: TGTGCCAGTAGTACAGGGAAACAGGGGAGAGGCTACGAGCAGTACTTC. As protein: CASSTGKQGRGYEQYF. The chain is built from TRBV19 and TRBJ2-7; 7 nucleotides line up with TRBD1. Per the germline V gene, CDR1 is LNHDA and CDR2 is SQIVND (reference sequence). J gave up 3 bases and V 4 bases, and 12 bases lay outside the gene matches. The CDR3 length is 16 residues.

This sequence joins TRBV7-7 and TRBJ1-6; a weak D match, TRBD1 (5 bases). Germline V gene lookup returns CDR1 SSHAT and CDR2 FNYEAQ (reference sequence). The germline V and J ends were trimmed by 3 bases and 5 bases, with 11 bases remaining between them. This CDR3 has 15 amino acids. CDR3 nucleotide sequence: TGTGCCAGCAGCTTTGGGGGGTTCGATAATTCACCCCTCCACTTT. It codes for CASSFGGFDNSPLHF.

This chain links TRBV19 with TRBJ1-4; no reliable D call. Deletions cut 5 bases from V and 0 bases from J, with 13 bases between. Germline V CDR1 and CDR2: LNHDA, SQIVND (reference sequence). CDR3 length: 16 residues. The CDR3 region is CASSPLLEPTNEKLFF. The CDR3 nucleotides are TGTGCCAGTAGTCCCCTCCTCGAGCCAACTAATGAAAAACTGTTTTTT. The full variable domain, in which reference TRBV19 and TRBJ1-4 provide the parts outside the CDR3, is DGGITQSPKYLFRKEGQNVTLSCEQNLNHDAMYWYRQDPGQGLRLIYYSQIVNDFQKGDIAEGYSVSREKKESFPLTVTSAQKNPTAFYLCASSPLLEPTNEKLFFGSGTQLSVL.